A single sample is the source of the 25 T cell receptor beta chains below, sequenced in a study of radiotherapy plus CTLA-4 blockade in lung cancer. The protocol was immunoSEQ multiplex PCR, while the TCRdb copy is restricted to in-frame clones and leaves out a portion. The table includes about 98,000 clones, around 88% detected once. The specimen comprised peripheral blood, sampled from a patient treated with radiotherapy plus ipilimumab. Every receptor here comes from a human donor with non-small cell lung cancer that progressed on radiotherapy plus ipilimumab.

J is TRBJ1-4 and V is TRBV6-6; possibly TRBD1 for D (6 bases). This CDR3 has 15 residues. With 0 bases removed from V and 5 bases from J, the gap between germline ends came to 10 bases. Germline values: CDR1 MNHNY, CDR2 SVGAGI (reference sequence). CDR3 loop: CASSYSRTGNEKLFF. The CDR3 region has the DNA TGTGCCAGCAGTTACTCCAGAACAGGGAATGAAAAACTGTTTTTT.

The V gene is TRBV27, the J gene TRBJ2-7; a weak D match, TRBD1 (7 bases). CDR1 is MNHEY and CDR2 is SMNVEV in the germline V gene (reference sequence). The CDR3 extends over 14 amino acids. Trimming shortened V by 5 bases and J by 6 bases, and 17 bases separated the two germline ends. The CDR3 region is CASSPARGVGEQYF. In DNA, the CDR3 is TGTGCCAGCAGTCCCGCCAGGGGGGTAGGCGAGCAGTACTTC.

The CDR3 loop reads CASSFTDGNYGYTF. CDR3 in DNA: TGCGCCAGCAGCTTTACCGACGGGAACTATGGCTACACCTTC. The chain recombines TRBV5-1 with TRBJ1-2; the D is unclear. Trimming cost V 2 bases and J 2 bases, with 10 bases left between them. Germline V gene sequence: CDR1 SGHRS, CDR2 YFSETQ. The CDR3 totals 14 residues.

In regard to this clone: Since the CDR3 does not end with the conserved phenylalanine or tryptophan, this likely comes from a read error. CDR3 protein: CASSPPGQTNTGELFV. DNA of the CDR3: TGTGCCAGCAGCCCTCCGGGACAGACGAACACCGGGGAGCTGTTTGTT. The chain has TRBV7-9 and TRBJ2-2, with 7 bases matching TRBD1. The CDR3 runs 16 residues. CDR1 and CDR2 from the germline V gene are SEHNR and FQNEAQ (reference sequence). The V segment lost 5 bases and the J segment 0 bases; nucleotides outside the gene matches: 6.

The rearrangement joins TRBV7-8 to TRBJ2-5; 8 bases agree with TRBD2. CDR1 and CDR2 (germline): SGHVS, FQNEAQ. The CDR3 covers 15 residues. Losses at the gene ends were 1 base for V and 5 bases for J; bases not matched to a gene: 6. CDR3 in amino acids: CASSLGGAGDETQYF. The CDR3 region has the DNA TGTGCCAGCAGCTTAGGGGGAGCGGGAGACGAGACCCAGTACTTC.

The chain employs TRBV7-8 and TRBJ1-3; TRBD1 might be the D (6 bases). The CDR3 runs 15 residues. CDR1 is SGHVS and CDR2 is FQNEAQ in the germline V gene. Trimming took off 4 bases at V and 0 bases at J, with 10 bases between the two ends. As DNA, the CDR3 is TGTGCCAGCAGCTCGGGACAATCCTCTGGAAACACCATATATTTT. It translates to CASSSGQSSGNTIYF.

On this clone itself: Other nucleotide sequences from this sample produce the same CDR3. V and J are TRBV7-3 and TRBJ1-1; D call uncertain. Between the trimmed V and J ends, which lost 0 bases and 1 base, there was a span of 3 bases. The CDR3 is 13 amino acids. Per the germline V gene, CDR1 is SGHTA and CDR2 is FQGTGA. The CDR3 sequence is CASSLTGNTEAFF. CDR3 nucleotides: TGTGCCAGCAGCTTAACCGGGAACACTGAAGCTTTCTTT.

The CDR3 region is CASRVDGPAFF. The DNA of the CDR3 is TGTGCCAGCAGGGTCGACGGGCCGGCTTTCTTT. The V call is TRBV2, the J call TRBJ1-1, with D hard to call. Germline lookup yields CDR1 SNHLY and CDR2 FYNNEI. V shed 6 bases and J shed 11 bases, with 13 bases lying between them. The CDR3 loop spans 11 amino acids.

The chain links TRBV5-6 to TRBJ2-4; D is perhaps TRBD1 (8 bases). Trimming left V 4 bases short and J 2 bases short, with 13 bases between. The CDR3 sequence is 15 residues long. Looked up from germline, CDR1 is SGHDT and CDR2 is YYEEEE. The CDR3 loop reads CASSTQGGTKNIQYF. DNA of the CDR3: TGTGCCAGCAGCACACAGGGGGGGACCAAAAACATTCAGTACTTC.

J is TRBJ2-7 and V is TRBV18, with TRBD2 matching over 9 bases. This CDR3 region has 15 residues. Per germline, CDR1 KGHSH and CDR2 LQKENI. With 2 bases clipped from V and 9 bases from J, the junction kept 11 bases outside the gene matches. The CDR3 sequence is CASSPGSGRPAGQYF. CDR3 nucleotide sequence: TGTGCCAGCTCACCAGGGAGCGGGAGGCCCGCCGGGCAGTACTTC.

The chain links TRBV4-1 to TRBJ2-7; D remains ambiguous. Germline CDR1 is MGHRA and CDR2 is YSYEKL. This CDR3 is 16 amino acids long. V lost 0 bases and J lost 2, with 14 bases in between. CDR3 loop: CASSQDLASRAYEQYF. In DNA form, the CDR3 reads TGCGCCAGCAGCCAAGATCTGGCCTCAAGGGCCTACGAGCAGTACTTC.

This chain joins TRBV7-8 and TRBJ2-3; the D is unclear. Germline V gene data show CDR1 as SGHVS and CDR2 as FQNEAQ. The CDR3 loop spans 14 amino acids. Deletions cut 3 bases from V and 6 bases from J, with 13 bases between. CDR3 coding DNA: TGTGCCAGCAGCTTGGAAATGGCCGGGGATACGCAGTATTTT. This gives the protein CASSLEMAGDTQYF.

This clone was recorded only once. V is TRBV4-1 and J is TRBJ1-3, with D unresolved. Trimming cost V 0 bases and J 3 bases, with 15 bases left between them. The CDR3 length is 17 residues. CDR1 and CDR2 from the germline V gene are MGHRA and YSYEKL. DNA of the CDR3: TGCGCCAGCAGCCAAGACTGGGAGGGTATCGGTGGAAACACCATATATTTT. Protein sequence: CASSQDWEGIGGNTIYF.

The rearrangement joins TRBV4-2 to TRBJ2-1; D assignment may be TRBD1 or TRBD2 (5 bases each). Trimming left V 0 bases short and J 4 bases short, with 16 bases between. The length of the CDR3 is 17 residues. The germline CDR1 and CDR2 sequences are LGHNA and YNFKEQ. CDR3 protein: CASSQEAPRGSYNEQFF. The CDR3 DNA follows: TGTGCCAGCAGCCAAGAAGCCCCGAGGGGATCTTACAATGAGCAGTTCTTC.

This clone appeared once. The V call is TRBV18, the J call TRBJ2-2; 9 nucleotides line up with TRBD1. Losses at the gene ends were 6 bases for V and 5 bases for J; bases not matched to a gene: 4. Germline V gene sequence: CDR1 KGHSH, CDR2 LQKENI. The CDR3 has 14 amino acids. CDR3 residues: CASSGTGITGELFF. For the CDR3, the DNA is TGTGCCAGCTCCGGGACAGGGATAACCGGGGAGCTGTTTTTT. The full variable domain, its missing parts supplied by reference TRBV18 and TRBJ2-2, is NAGVMQNPRHLVRRRGQEARLRCSPMKGHSHVYWYRQLPEEGLKFMVYLQKENIIDESGMPKERFSAEFPKEGPSILRIQQVVRGDSAAYFCASSGTGITGELFFGEGSRLTVL.

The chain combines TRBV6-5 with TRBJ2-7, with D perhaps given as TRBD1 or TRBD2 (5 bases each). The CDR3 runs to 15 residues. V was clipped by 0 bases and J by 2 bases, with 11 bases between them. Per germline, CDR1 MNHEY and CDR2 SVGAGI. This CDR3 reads CASSYSRGRAYEQYF. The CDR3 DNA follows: TGTGCCAGCAGTTACTCCCGGGGCAGGGCCTACGAGCAGTACTTC.

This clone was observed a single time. CDR3 DNA: TGCAGTGCTAGGACAGTTGAAGCTTTCTTT. Its protein product is CSARTVEAFF. This rearrangement joins TRBV20-1 to TRBJ1-1; a possible D gene is TRBD1 (5 bases). The V and J ends lost 3 bases and 7 bases respectively, with 6 bases between them. The CDR3 runs to 10 residues. Germline values: CDR1 DFQATT, CDR2 SNEGSKA (reference sequence).

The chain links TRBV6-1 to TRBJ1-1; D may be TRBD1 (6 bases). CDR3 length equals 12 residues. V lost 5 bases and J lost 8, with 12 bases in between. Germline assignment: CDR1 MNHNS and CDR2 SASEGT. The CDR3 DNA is TGTGCCAGCAGTCACCGGGGGGCCGAAGCTTTCTTT. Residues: CASSHRGAEAFF.

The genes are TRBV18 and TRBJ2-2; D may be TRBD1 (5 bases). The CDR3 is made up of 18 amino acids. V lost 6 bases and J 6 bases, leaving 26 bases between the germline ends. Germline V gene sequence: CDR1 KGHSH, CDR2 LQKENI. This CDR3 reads CASSTKGQVRVEAGELFF. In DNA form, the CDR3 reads TGTGCCAGCTCCACCAAGGGGCAAGTCCGGGTCGAGGCCGGGGAGCTGTTTTTT.

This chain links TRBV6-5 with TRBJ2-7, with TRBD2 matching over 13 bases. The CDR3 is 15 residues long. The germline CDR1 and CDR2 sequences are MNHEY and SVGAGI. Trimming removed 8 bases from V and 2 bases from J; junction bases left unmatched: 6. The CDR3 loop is CASSALAGGPYEQYF. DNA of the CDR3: TGTGCCAGCTCCGCACTAGCGGGAGGGCCCTACGAGCAGTACTTC.

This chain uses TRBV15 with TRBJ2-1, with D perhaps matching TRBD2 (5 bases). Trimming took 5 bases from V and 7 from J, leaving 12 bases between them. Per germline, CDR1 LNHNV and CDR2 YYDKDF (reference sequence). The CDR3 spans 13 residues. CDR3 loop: CATSRPRGNEQFF. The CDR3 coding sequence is TGTGCCACCAGCCGACCCCGGGGTAATGAGCAGTTCTTC.

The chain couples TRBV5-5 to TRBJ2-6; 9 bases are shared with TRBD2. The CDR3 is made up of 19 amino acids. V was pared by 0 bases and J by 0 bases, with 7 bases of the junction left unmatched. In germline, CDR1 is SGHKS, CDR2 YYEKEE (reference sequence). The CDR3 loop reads CASSLARGRANSGANVLTF. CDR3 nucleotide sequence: TGTGCCAGCAGCTTGGCTCGCGGGAGGGCCAACTCTGGGGCCAACGTCCTGACTTTC.

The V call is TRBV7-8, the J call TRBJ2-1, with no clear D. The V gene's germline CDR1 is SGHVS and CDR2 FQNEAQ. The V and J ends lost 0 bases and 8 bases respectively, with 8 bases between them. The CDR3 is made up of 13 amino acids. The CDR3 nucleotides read TGTGCCAGCAGCTTAGCCCTGGGGTATGAGCAGTTCTTC. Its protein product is CASSLALGYEQFF.

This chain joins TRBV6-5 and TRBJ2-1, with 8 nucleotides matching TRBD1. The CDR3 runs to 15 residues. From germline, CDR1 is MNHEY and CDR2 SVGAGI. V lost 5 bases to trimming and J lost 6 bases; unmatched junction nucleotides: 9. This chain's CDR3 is CASSVRDRIANEQFF. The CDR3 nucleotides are TGTGCCAGCAGTGTACGGGACAGGATCGCCAATGAGCAGTTCTTC.

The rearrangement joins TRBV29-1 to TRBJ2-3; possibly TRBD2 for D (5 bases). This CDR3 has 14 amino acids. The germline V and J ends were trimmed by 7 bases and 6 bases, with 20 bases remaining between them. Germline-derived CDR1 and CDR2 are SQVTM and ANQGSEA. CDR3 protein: CSAVTTTRGDTQYF. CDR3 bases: TGCAGCGCAGTTACTACTACCCGAGGGGATACGCAGTATTTT.